The 27 T cell receptor beta chains listed next were all sequenced from one sample in a study of T cells in Graves' hyperthyroidism and ophthalmopathy. Amplification of TCR beta CDR3 regions used RNA as the template. The TCR CDR3 was amplified in a first-round RT-PCR using the HTBI primer set. TCRdb used MiXCR to reprocess the multiplex PCR reads, holding one entry per CDR3 protein. The table shows approximately 720,000 distinct CDR3 sequences, with 18% occurring only once. The sample taken for sequencing was blood. The receptors come from a woman aged 45 to 65 with Graves' hyperthyroidism that later progressed to Graves' ophthalmopathy.

This clonotype came up a few times. V is TRBV6-1 and J is TRBJ1-4; TRBD1 agrees at 8 bases. Germline loops: CDR1 MNHNS, CDR2 SASEGT. The V gene end was trimmed by 8 bases and the J gene end by 2 bases; junction bases not matched to a gene: 7. The CDR3 totals 15 residues. The CDR3 DNA reads as TGTGCCAGCTTCCGTCAGGGGGCGACTAATGAAAAACTGTTTTTT. It is translated as CASFRQGATNEKLFF.

This clonotype occurred a few times. The chain links TRBV6-2 or TRBV6-3 to TRBJ2-7; D gene unclear. V was cut by 6 bases and J by 1 base, with 13 bases left in between. The length of the CDR3 is 14 residues. CDR1 is MNHEY, CDR2 SVGEGT, per germline. The CDR3 is CASRPLPESYEQYF. The CDR3 coding sequence is TGTGCCAGCAGGCCTCTACCGGAGTCCTACGAGCAGTACTTC.

The J gene is TRBJ1-3, the V gene TRBV29-1; 8 nucleotides agree with TRBD1. V shed 4 bases, J shed 0 bases, and the junction held 8 bases outside the gene matches. This CDR3 is 16 amino acids long. Looked up from germline, CDR1 is SQVTM and CDR2 is ANQGSEA. CDR3 sequence reads: CSVVGNRGISGNTIYF. CDR3 DNA: TGCAGCGTTGTGGGGAACAGGGGGATCTCTGGAAACACCATATATTTT.

This clonotype was seen a handful of times. This sequence joins TRBV5-5 and TRBJ1-2, with D uncertain. The V gene lost 2 bases and the J gene lost 7 bases, with 15 bases spanning the gap. CDR1 is SGHKS and CDR2 is YYEKEE in the germline V gene (reference sequence). The CDR3 consists of 14 residues. In nucleotides, the CDR3 is TGTGCCAGCAGCTTCCCAATGGACGAGGCTGGCTACACCTTC. Its protein product is CASSFPMDEAGYTF.

This chain connects TRBV2 to TRBJ2-5; tentative D call: TRBD1 (6 bases). Trimming shortened V by 7 bases and J by 12 bases, and 24 bases separated the two germline ends. CDR1 is SNHLY, CDR2 FYNNEI, per germline. The CDR3 sequence is 14 residues long. As DNA, the CDR3 is TGTGCCAGCATTCCGGGACATACCCTTATCGGGGAGTACTTC. Translated: CASIPGHTLIGEYF.

The CDR3 loop reads CASSLSGTDLNTEAFF. CDR3 nucleotide sequence: TGCGCCAGCAGCCTCTCGGGGACGGATTTGAACACTGAAGCTTTCTTT. The genes are TRBV5-1 and TRBJ1-1, with a weak D call TRBD1 (5 bases). The CDR3 spans 16 residues. V was pared by 4 bases and J by 0 bases, with 16 bases between. The germline V gene encodes CDR1 SGHRS and CDR2 YFSETQ. The variable domain in full, with the rest retrieved from reference TRBV5-1 and TRBJ1-1, is KAGVTQTPRYLIKTRGQQVTLSCSPISGHRSVSWYQQTPGQGLQFLFEYFSETQRNKGNFPGRFSGRQFSNSRSEMNVSTLELGDSALYLCASSLSGTDLNTEAFFGQGTRLTVV.

J is TRBJ2-3 and V is TRBV7-2; 8 bases align to TRBD2. Looked up from germline, CDR1 is SGHTA and CDR2 is FQGNSA. This CDR3 comprises 16 residues. Unmatched junction bases numbered 9, after V lost 5 bases and J lost 2 bases. The CDR3 nucleotides are TGTGCCAGCAGCCCGGGACGGGGGGGAATCACAGATACGCAGTATTTT. This sequence encodes CASSPGRGGITDTQYF.

The chain has TRBV6-9 and TRBJ2-6; 8 bases align to TRBD1. V dropped 6 bases and J dropped 0; count of bases not matched to a gene: 10. CDR1 MNHGY and CDR2 SVAAGI come from the germline V gene. The CDR3 is 18 residues long. In DNA, the CDR3 is TGTGCCAGCAGGAACATGGACAGGGACAGCTCTGGGGCCAACGTCCTGACTTTC. It translates to CASRNMDRDSSGANVLTF.

This clonotype was seen at least ten times. V and J are TRBV20-1 and TRBJ1-2, with TRBD1 matching over 7 bases. V gave up 6 bases and J gave up 3 bases; unmatched junction bases: 7. This CDR3 is built from 13 residues. Germline V lookup: CDR1 DFQATT, CDR2 SNEGSKA (reference sequence). The CDR3 loop reads CSAPDRSDYGYTF. In nucleotides, the CDR3 is TGCAGTGCCCCGGACAGGTCCGACTATGGCTACACCTTC.

This clonotype has at least ten counts. This chain uses TRBV2 with TRBJ1-1; no definite D call. V lost 6 bases, J lost 1 base, and 9 bases lay in between. From germline, CDR1 is SNHLY and CDR2 FYNNEI. The CDR3 length is 13 residues. CDR3: CASRPQENTEAFF. For the CDR3, the DNA is TGTGCCAGCAGGCCTCAGGAGAACACTGAAGCTTTCTTT.

The genes are TRBV5-4 and TRBJ2-3; tentatively, D is TRBD1 (5 bases). Germline CDR1 and CDR2: SGHNT and YYREEE (reference sequence). This CDR3 is built from 12 residues. V lost 4 bases and J 9 bases, leaving 12 bases between the germline ends. CDR3 region: CASSPQGQTQYF. Written as DNA, the CDR3 is TGTGCCAGCAGCCCCCAGGGTCAGACGCAGTATTTT.

The sample holds a few counts of this clonotype. This sequence joins TRBV20-1 and TRBJ2-7; no firm D call. Trimming left V 6 bases short and J 6 bases short, with 12 bases between. The CDR3 loop spans 11 amino acids. Looked up from germline, CDR1 is DFQATT and CDR2 is SNEGSKA (reference sequence). The CDR3 region is CSAYLIGEQYF. Written as DNA, the CDR3 is TGCAGTGCCTACCTCATTGGCGAGCAGTACTTC.

In this sample, this clonotype turned up a few times. The genes are TRBV9 and TRBJ2-3; 9 nucleotides line up with TRBD2. The length of the CDR3 is 16 residues. Trimming cost V 3 bases and J 4 bases; bases outside gene matches: 9. Germline CDR1 and CDR2: SGDLS and YYNGEE. DNA of the CDR3: TGTGCCAGCAGCGCCGTCGCGGGGGGGCGATCAGATACGCAGTATTTT. It specifies CASSAVAGGRSDTQYF.

The chain is built from TRBV5-5 and TRBJ1-5; D is unresolved. With 0 bases removed from V and 9 bases from J, the gap between germline ends came to 10 bases. There are 13 residues in the CDR3. The germline V gene has CDR1 SGHKS and CDR2 YYEKEE (reference sequence). The CDR3 nucleotides read TGTGCCAGCAGCTTGGGTGGGAGGAGGCCCCAGCATTTT. Encoded protein: CASSLGGRRPQHF.

This clonotype showed up just a few times. The chain employs TRBV20-1 and TRBJ1-6; tentatively, D is TRBD1 (5 bases). Germline CDR1 is DFQATT and CDR2 is SNEGSKA (reference sequence). The CDR3 runs to 16 residues. The germline V and J ends were trimmed by 3 bases and 0 bases, with 12 bases remaining between them. The CDR3: CSASPTGYSYNSPLHF. CDR3 DNA: TGCAGTGCTAGCCCTACAGGATACTCCTATAATTCACCCCTCCACTTT.

Many counts were recorded for this clonotype. CDR3 DNA sequence: TGTGCCAGCAGTCCTAGCGGGGGGGCCTGGAATGAGCAGTTCTTC. Its translation is CASSPSGGAWNEQFF. The rearrangement links TRBV12-3 or TRBV12-4 to TRBJ2-1; 12 bases fit TRBD2. With 5 bases clipped from V and 7 bases from J, the junction kept 6 bases outside the gene matches. This CDR3 contains 15 residues.

This clonotype was observed a few times. V usage is TRBV3-1 and J usage is TRBJ2-5; 11 bases line up with TRBD2. CDR1 is LGHDT and CDR2 is YNNKEL in the germline V gene (reference sequence). The CDR3 is 15 amino acids. Trimming removed 1 base from V and 5 bases from J; junction bases left unmatched: 3. CDR3 sequence: CASSQATSGGETQYF. CDR3 bases: TGTGCCAGCAGCCAAGCTACTAGCGGGGGTGAGACCCAGTACTTC.

This clonotype was seen a handful of times. This sequence joins TRBV12-3 or TRBV12-4 and TRBJ2-1; the D gene is possibly TRBD2 (6 bases). This CDR3 has 12 amino acids. The V end was cut by 2 bases, the J end by 12 bases, with 11 bases between. For the CDR3, the DNA is TGTGCCAGCAGTTTATCTAGCGTAGTGCAGTTCTTC. This codes for CASSLSSVVQFF.

This chain uses TRBV11-2 with TRBJ1-1; possibly TRBD1 for D (6 bases). This CDR3 spans 13 amino acids. Trimming left V 3 bases short and J 6 bases short, with 11 bases between. The germline V gene has CDR1 SGHAT and CDR2 FQNNGV. In DNA, the CDR3 is TGTGCCAGCAGCTTGGGGGGCCTGGCTGAAGCTTTCTTT. Protein sequence: CASSLGGLAEAFF. The full variable domain, rest sourced from reference TRBV11-2 and TRBJ1-1, is EAGVAQSPRYKIIEKRQSVAFWCNPISGHATLYWYQQILGQGPKLLIQFQNNGVVDDSQLPKDRFSAERLKGVDSTLKIQPAKLEDSAVYLCASSLGGLAEAFFGQGTRLTVV.

This clonotype has only a few counts. The rearrangement links TRBV6-5 to TRBJ2-7, with a tentative D call TRBD1 (6 bases). Trimming took off 2 bases at V and 6 bases at J, with 8 bases between the two ends. The CDR3 sequence is 12 residues long. Germline values: CDR1 MNHEY, CDR2 SVGAGI. The CDR3 nucleotides read TGTGCCAGCAGTTACACAGGGCTCGAGCAGTACTTC. Translated, it gives CASSYTGLEQYF.

In its sample, this clonotype was seen a few times. The chain joins TRBV19 to TRBJ1-2, with D uncertain. With 6 bases removed from V and 8 bases from J, the gap between germline ends came to 16 bases. This CDR3 region has 13 residues. Germline V gene lookup returns CDR1 LNHDA and CDR2 SQIVND (reference sequence). The CDR3 is CASSPVQAAGYTF. For the CDR3, the DNA is TGTGCCAGTAGCCCTGTCCAGGCGGCCGGCTACACCTTC.

The chain uses TRBV9 and TRBJ2-2; 12 bases are shared with TRBD2. Germline V lookup: CDR1 SGDLS, CDR2 YYNGEE. J lost 4 bases, V lost 0 bases, and 7 bases had no gene match. The CDR3 spans 18 residues. Here the CDR3 reads CASSVVGLAGGSTGELFF. CDR3 coding DNA: TGTGCCAGCAGCGTAGTGGGGCTAGCGGGGGGGAGCACCGGGGAGCTGTTTTTT.

This chain uses TRBV29-1 with TRBJ2-7; TRBD1 matches at 12 bases. In germline, CDR1 is SQVTM, CDR2 ANQGSEA. The CDR3 loop spans 16 amino acids. V lost 6 bases, J lost 5 bases, and 14 bases stayed unmatched. CDR3: CSVEATGQGAIHEQYF. For the CDR3, the DNA is TGCAGCGTCGAGGCCACGGGACAGGGGGCTATCCACGAGCAGTACTTC.

The J gene is TRBJ1-6, the V gene TRBV6-1; 7 bases match TRBD1. The CDR3 extends over 16 amino acids. The V gene end was trimmed by 5 bases and the J gene end by 7 bases; junction bases not matched to a gene: 11. Germline CDR1 is MNHNS and CDR2 is SASEGT. Here the CDR3 reads CASSPIMTGSNSPLHF. DNA of the CDR3: TGTGCCAGCAGTCCCATAATGACAGGGTCCAATTCACCCCTCCACTTT.

V is TRBV29-1 and J is TRBJ2-7, with a weak D call TRBD2 (5 bases). Germline CDR1 and CDR2: SQVTM and ANQGSEA. The CDR3 is 12 amino acids. The V end lost 4 bases, the J end lost 3 bases, and 10 bases lay between the germline ends. DNA of the CDR3: TGCAGCGTTGTTACCGGGAACTACGAGCAGTACTTC. Protein: CSVVTGNYEQYF.

This clonotype was detected ten times or more. The chain combines TRBV2 with TRBJ2-5; 12 nucleotides line up with TRBD2. CDR3 length equals 16 residues. Trimming took 4 bases from V and 4 from J; bases not matched to a gene: 7. CDR1 and CDR2 from the germline V gene are SNHLY and FYNNEI. The DNA of the CDR3 is TGTGCCAGCAGTGTGCTAGCGGGGGGGCCAGGAGAGACCCAGTACTTC. Protein: CASSVLAGGPGETQYF.

This clonotype was detected ten times or more. The V call is TRBV18, the J call TRBJ1-6, with a tentative D call TRBD1 (5 bases). Germline V gives CDR1 KGHSH, CDR2 LQKENI. The CDR3 extends over 14 amino acids. V was trimmed by 3 bases and J by 6 bases, leaving 9 bases between them. CDR3 nucleotides: TGTGCCAGCTCACCGGCAGGGAGTAATTCACCCCTCCACTTT. Translated, it gives CASSPAGSNSPLHF.